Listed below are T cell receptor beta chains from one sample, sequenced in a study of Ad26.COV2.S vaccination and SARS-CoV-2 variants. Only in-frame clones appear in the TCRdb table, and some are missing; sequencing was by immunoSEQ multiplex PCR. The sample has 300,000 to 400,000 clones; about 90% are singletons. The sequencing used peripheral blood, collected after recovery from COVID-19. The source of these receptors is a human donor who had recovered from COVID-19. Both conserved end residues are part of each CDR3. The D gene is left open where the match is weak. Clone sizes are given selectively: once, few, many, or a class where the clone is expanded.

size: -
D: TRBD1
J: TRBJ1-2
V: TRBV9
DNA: TGTGCCAGCAGCGTTAGCCCTGACAGGGAAGACTATGGCTACACCTTC
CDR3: CASSVSPDREDYGYTF

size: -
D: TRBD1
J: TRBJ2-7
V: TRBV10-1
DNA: TGCGCCAGCAGTGCCTTCGACAGGGCCCCCTACGAGCAGTACTTC
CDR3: CASSAFDRAPYEQYF

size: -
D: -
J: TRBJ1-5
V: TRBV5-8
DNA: TGTGCCAGCAGCTTGGCGGGGGGGCGGCAGCCCCAGCATTTT
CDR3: CASSLAGGRQPQHF

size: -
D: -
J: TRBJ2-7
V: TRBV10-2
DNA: TGCGCCAGCATTTCTGGGCAGGGCGCCTACGAGCAGTACTTC
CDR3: CASISGQGAYEQYF

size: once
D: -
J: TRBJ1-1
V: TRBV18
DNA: TGTGCCAGCTCACCCCAGACAGATGAAGCTTTCTTT
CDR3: CASSPQTDEAFF

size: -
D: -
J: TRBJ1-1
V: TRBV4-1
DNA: TGCGCCAGCACCCCAAGAGCCAGGTTCGATCGGGATACTGAAGCTTTCTTT
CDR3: CASTPRARFDRDTEAFF

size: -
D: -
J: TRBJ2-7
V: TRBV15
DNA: TGTGCCACCAGCACTCCTCGGGTCCCCTACGAGCAGTACTTC
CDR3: CATSTPRVPYEQYF

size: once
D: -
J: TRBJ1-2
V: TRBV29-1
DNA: TGCAGCGTTGTTGAAGGTTATGGCTACACCTTC
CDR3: CSVVEGYGYTF

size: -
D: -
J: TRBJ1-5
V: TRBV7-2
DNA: TGTGCCAGCAGCCCGGATAGGTGGGTGGGGGGCAATCAGCCCCAGCATTTT
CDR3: CASSPDRWVGGNQPQHF

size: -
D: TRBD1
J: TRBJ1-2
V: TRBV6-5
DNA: TGTGCCAGCAGTATGACAGGGGGATATGGCTACACCTTC
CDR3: CASSMTGGYGYTF

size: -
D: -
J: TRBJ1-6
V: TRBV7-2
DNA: TGTGCCAGCAGCTTAGGGTTCCAGCCTAGCAGTTACCCCCTCCACTTT
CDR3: CASSLGFQPSSYPLHF

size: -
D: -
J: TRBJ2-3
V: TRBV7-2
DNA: TGTGCCAGCAGCTTAGCCTCCGGTCGCTCAGATACGCAGTATTTT
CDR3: CASSLASGRSDTQYF

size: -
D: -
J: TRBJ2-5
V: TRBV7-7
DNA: TGTGCTAGCAGCTTGAACCAGGGGGGGGAGACCCAGTACTTC
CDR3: CASSLNQGGETQYF

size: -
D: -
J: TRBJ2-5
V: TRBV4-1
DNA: TGCGCCAGCAGCCAAGACCATAACCGGGGGGCGGAGACCCAGTACTTC
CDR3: CASSQDHNRGAETQYF

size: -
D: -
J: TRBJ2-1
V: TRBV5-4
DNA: TGTGCCAGCAGTACCTCCGGAAGGGGGAATGAGCAGTTCTTC
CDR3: CASSTSGRGNEQFF

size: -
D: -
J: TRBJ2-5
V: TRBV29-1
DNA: TGCAGCGTTGCCCGACTGGGGGCGAGGACCCAGTACTTC
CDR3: CSVARLGARTQYF

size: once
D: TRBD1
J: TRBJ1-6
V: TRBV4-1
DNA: TGCGCCAGCAGCCAAGGGGACAGGGGGCCGAATTCACCCCTCCACTTT
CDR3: CASSQGDRGPNSPLHF

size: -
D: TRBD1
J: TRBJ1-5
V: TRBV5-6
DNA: TGTGCCAGCAGCTCAACAGGGGTAGGCCAGCCCCAGCATTTT
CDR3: CASSSTGVGQPQHF

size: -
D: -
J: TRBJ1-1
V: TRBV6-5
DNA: TGTGCCAGCAGCCCAAAGGATGGGGGTTTCACTGAAGCTTTCTTT
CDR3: CASSPKDGGFTEAFF

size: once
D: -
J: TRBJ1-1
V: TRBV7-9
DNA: TGTGCCAGCAGCTTAGGTGACAGTATTAACCCTGAAGCTTTCTTT
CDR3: CASSLGDSINPEAFF

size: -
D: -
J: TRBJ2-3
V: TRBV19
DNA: TGTGCCAGTAGCTGGCTCCCGGGCACAGATACGCAGTATTTT
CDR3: CASSWLPGTDTQYF

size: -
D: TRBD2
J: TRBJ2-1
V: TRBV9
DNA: TGTGCCAGCAGCGTAGTTAGCGGGGGCTACAATGAGCAGTTCTTC
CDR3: CASSVVSGGYNEQFF

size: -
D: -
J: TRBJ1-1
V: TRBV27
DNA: TGTGCCAGCAGTCTCGGCACTGAAGCTTTCTTT
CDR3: CASSLGTEAFF

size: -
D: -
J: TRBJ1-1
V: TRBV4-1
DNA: TGCGCCAGCAGCCAAGTAGGGGTCGGAGTCTTGGTCACTGAAGCTTTCTTT
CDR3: CASSQVGVGVLVTEAFF

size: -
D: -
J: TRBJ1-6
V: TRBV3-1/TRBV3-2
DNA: TGTGCCAGCAGCCAAGGGAATCGATCACCCCTCCACTTT
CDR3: CASSQGNRSPLHF

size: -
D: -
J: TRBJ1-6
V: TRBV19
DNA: TGTGCCAGTAGTATAGATCTCGGAGCACCCCTCCACTTT
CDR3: CASSIDLGAPLHF

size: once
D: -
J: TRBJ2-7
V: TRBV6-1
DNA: TGTGCCAGCAGTGAAAGAGGGTTCGGGGGCTTGGTGTACGAGCAGTACTTC
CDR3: CASSERGFGGLVYEQYF

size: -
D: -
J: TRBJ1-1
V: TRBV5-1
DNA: TGCGCCAGCAGCCCCGGGCTGGGGGCTGGCACTGAAGCTTTCTTT
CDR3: CASSPGLGAGTEAFF

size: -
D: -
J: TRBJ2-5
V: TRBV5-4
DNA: TGTGCCAGCAGCTTGGCCAACAGGAGAGAGACCCAGTACTTC
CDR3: CASSLANRRETQYF

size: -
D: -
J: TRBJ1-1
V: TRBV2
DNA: TGTGCCAGCAGTGATGTGGGAATGAACACTGAAGCTTTCTTT
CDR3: CASSDVGMNTEAFF

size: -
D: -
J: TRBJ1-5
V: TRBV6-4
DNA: TGTGCCAGCAGTGAGATGTATAGCGTTCAGCCCCAGCATTTT
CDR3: CASSEMYSVQPQHF

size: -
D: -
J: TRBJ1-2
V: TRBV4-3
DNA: TGCGCCAGCAGCCAAGGGCCTACAGGGTCGGGCTATGGCTACACCTTC
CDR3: CASSQGPTGSGYGYTF

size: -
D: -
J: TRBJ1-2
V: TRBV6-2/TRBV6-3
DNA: TGTGCCAGCAGTTACAGGGCGGGGTCGGACTATGGCTACACCTTC
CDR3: CASSYRAGSDYGYTF

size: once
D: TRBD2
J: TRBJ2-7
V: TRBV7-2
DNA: TGTGCCAGCAGCCGCATCGGGGGGTCCTACGAGCAGTACTTC
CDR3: CASSRIGGSYEQYF

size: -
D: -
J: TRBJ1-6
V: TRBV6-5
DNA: TGTGCCAGCAGTTGGCGGGGGTTCTCCTATAATTCACCCCTCCACTTT
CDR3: CASSWRGFSYNSPLHF

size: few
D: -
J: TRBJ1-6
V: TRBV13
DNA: TGTGCCAGCAGCCAAATCCCGGGGCAGCCTAATTCACCCCTCCACTTT
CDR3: CASSQIPGQPNSPLHF

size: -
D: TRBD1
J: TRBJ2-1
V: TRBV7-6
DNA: TGTGCCAGCAGCTTATTCTCCGGGACAGGGGTCGACAATGAGCAGTTCTTC
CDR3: CASSLFSGTGVDNEQFF

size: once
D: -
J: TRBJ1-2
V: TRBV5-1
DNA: TGCGCCAGCAGCTTGGCAATGGGGGGCTACACCTTC
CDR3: CASSLAMGGYTF

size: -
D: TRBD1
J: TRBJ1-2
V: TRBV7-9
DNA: TGTGCCAGCAGCCCCACACAGGGGCGAGGTGGCTACACCTTC
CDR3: CASSPTQGRGGYTF

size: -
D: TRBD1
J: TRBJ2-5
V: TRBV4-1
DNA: TGCGCCAGCAGGCGATGGACAGGGGAGGAGACCCAGTACTTC
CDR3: CASRRWTGEETQYF

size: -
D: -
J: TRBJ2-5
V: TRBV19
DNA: TGTGCCAGTAGTATTGGACGGGTCGCAGAGACCCAGTACTTC
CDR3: CASSIGRVAETQYF

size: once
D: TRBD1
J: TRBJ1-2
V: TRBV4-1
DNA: TGCGCCAGCAGCCAACAGACAGGGGGATATGGAGGCTACACCTTC
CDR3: CASSQQTGGYGGYTF

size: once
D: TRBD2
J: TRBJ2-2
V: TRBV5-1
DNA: TGCGCCAGCAGTTTGCACGGGGGGTCGAACACCGGGGAGCTGTTTTTT
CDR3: CASSLHGGSNTGELFF

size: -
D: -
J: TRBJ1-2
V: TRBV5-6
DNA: TGTGCCAGCAGCTTAAAGTCGAAACCGGGAGGCTACACCTTC
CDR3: CASSLKSKPGGYTF

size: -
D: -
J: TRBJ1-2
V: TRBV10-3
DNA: TGTGCCATCAGTGGCGGCAGGGTGGGAGGCTACACCTTC
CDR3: CAISGGRVGGYTF

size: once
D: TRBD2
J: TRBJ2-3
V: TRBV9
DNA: TGTGCCAGCAGCGTAGGTCTAGCGGGCGCAGATACGCAGTATTTT
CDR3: CASSVGLAGADTQYF

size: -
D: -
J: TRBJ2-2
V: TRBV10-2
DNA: TGCGCCAGCGGCAACCGACAGGCGAGCACCGGGGAGCTGTTTTTT
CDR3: CASGNRQASTGELFF

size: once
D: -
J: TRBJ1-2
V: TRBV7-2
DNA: TGTGCCAGCAGTGGGACGGCCTATGGCTACACCTTC
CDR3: CASSGTAYGYTF

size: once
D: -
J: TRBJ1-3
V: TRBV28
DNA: TGTGCCAGCAGTTTGTCGTCGGCGGGCGGAAACACCATATATTTT
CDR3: CASSLSSAGGNTIYF

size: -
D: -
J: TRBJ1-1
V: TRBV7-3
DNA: TGTGCCAGCAGCTTAGGGGGCAGCAACACTGAAGCTTTCTTT
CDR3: CASSLGGSNTEAFF

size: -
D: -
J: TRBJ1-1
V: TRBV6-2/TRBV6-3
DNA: TGTGCCAGCAGTACAGGGACACTCATGAACACTGAAGCTTTCTTT
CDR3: CASSTGTLMNTEAFF

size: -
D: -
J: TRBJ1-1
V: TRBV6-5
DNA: TGTGCCAGCAGCGGAGGGTGGCCTGAAGCTTTCTTT
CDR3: CASSGGWPEAFF

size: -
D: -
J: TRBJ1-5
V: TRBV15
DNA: TGTGCCACCAGCAGAGATGTGGGCCTCAATCAGCCCCAGCATTTT
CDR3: CATSRDVGLNQPQHF

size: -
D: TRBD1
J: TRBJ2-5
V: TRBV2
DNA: TGTGCCAGCAGGGGACAGTTACAAGAGACCCAGTACTTC
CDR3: CASRGQLQETQYF

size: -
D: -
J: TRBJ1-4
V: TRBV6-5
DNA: TGTGCCAGCAGCCGAGGTGAAAAACTGTTTTTT
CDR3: CASSRGEKLFF

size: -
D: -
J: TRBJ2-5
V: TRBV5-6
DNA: TGTGCCAGCAGCTTGAAGGGTCAAGAGACCCAGTACTTC
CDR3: CASSLKGQETQYF

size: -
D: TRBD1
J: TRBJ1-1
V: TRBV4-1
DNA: TGCGCCAGCAGCCAAGAGGACAGGGGGCTTGTTGGTGAAGCTTTCTTT
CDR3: CASSQEDRGLVGEAFF

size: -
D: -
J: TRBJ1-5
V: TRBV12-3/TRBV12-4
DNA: TGTGCCAGCAGCCAACAGCGGAGTCAGCCCCAGCATTTT
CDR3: CASSQQRSQPQHF